This TCR beta chain is drawn from a study of breast tumors, draining lymph nodes, adjacent tissues. Study-wide results and caveats: Most tumor T cells seemingly derive from lymph node, then expand in tumor. Tumor repertoires ranked between lymph nodes and nontumor tissue in diversity, with V and J gene preferences. Tumor and nontumor repertoires were significantly more similar in luminal-like than in basal-like breast cancer.

CDR3 length: 13 amino acids. Germline lookup yields CDR1 MGHDK and CDR2 SYGVNS. J gave up 2 bases and V 5 bases, and 3 bases lay outside the gene matches. Regarding this clonotype: Its matching antigen is unknown.

One entry per CDR3 protein results from TCRdb running MiXCR on the multiplex PCR reads. The table has around 130,000 distinct CDR3 sequences, around 20% seen once. Breast cancer patients provided tissue from their axillary draining lymph nodes. This TCR was recovered from a female donor with breast cancer. Some clones in this sample may be carry-over from other donors' samples. The sample consisted of axillary lymph node tissue. The gene calls are TRBV25-1 and TRBJ2-7; TRBD2 matches at 7 bases. Written as DNA, the CDR3 is TGTGCCAGCAGTCGAGCGGGAACCTACGAGCAGTACTTC. Its protein product is CASSRAGTYEQYF.